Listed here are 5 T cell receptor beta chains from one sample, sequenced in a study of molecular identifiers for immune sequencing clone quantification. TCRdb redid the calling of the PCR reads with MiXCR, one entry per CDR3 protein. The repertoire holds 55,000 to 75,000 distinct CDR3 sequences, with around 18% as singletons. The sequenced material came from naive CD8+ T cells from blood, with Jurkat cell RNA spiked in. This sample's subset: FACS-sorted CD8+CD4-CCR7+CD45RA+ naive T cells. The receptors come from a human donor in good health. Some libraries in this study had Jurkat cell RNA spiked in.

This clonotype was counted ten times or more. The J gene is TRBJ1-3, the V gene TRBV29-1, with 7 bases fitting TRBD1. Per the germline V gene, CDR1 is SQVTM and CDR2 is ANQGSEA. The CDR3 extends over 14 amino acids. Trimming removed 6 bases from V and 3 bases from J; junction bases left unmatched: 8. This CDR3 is CSVVLQGIGNTIYF. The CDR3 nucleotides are TGCAGCGTCGTCCTACAGGGGATTGGAAACACCATATATTTT.

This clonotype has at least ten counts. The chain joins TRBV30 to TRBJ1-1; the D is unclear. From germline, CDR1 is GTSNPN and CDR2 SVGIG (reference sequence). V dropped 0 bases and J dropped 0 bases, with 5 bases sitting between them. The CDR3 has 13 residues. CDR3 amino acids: CAWSVVLNTEAFF. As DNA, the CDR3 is TGTGCCTGGAGTGTTGTCCTGAACACTGAAGCTTTCTTT.

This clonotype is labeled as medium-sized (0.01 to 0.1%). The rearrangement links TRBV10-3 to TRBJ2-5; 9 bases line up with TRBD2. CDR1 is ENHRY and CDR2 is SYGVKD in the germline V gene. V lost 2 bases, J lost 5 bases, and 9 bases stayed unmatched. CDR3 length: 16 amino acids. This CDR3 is CAISERAGGPLETQYF. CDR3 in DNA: TGTGCCATCAGTGAGCGCGCGGGAGGGCCGTTGGAGACCCAGTACTTC.

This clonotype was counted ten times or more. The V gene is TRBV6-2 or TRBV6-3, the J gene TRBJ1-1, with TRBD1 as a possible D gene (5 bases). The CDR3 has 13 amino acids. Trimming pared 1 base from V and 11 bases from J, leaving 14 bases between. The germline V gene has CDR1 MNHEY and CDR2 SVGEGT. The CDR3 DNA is TGTGCCAGCAGTTACTGGGGGTTGGAGGAGGCTTTCTTT. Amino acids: CASSYWGLEEAFF.

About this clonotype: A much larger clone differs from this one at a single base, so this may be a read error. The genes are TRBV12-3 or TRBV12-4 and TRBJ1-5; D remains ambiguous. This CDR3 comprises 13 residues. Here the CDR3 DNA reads TGTGCCGGCAGGCTAGGGTTCGGACAGCCCCAGCATTTT. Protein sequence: CAGRLGFGQPQHF.